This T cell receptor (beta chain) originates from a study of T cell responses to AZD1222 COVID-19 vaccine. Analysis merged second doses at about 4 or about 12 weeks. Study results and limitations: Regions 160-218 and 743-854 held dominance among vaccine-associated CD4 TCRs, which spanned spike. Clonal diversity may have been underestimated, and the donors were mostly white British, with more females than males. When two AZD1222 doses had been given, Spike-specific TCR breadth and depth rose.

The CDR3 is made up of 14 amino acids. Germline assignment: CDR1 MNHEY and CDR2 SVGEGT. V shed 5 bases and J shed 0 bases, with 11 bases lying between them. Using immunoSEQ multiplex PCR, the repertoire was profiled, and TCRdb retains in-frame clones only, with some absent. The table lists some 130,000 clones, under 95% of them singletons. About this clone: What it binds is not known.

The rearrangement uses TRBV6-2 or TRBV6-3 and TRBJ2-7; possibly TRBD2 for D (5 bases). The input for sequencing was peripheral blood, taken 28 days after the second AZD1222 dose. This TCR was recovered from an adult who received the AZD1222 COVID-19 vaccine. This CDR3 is CASSTSGSSYEQYF. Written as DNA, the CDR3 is TGTGCCAGCAGTACGAGTGGGAGCTCCTACGAGCAGTACTTC.